This T cell receptor beta chain was documented in a study of PD-L1 blockade in urothelial cancer. Across the study: Blood drawn 3 weeks (second dose) and 6 weeks after treatment start was analyzed.

Trimming cost V 4 bases and J 2 bases; bases outside gene matches: 9. CDR3 length: 16 amino acids. Germline CDR1 SGHDT, CDR2 YYEEEE. Regarding time point: peripheral blood 6 weeks after treatment start. The method was immunoSEQ multiplex PCR; TCRdb's version includes in-frame clones alone and lacks a portion of them. The table records around 110,000 clones, more than 85% of them present only once. The V call is TRBV5-6, the J call TRBJ2-3; TRBD2 aligns across 8 bases. The sequence came from a man aged 55 to 70 with urothelial cancer. This specimen consisted of PBMCs, obtained around atezolizumab (anti-PD-L1) treatment. CDR3 loop: CASSPRRGAFTDTQYF. CDR3 nucleotides: TGTGCCAGCAGCCCTAGGCGGGGGGCCTTCACAGATACGCAGTATTTT.